Each of the 10 T cell receptor beta chains below was sequenced from the same sample in a study of CD8 T cells in ankylosing spondylitis. TCRdb independently ran MiXCR on the 5' RACE reads; one entry per CDR3 protein. The table has about 310,000 distinct CDR3 sequences, under 25% seen once. Sequenced: blood, either unsorted or a sorted T cell fraction (not recorded which). These receptors came from a female donor with ankylosing spondylitis or in good health (not recorded which).

This clonotype was seen a handful of times. The J gene is TRBJ2-1, the V gene TRBV20-1, with TRBD2 identical over 8 bases. There are 16 residues in the CDR3. Germline-derived CDR1 and CDR2 are DFQATT and SNEGSKA (reference sequence). Trimming took 1 base from V and 3 from J; bases not matched to a gene: 8. This chain's CDR3 is CSARVLAGRGYNEQFF. The CDR3 nucleotides read TGCAGTGCTAGAGTTCTAGCGGGCCGCGGCTACAATGAGCAGTTCTTC.

This clonotype was observed a few times. The rearrangement uses TRBV28 and TRBJ2-1; D might be TRBD1 (5 bases). There are 15 residues in the CDR3. The germline V gene encodes CDR1 MDHEN and CDR2 SYDVKM. V lost 6 bases to trimming and J lost 6 bases, with 18 bases between them. The CDR3 DNA reads TGTGCCAGCAGCATTACAGGCTTTAGAGGCAATGAGCAGTTCTTC. As protein: CASSITGFRGNEQFF.

The chain employs TRBV12-5 and TRBJ2-3; either TRBD1 or TRBD2 may fit D (5 bases each). This CDR3 has 13 amino acids. The V gene lost 3 bases and the J gene lost 6 bases, with 10 bases spanning the gap. From germline, CDR1 is LGHNT and CDR2 FRNRAP. The chain's CDR3 is CASGFGGSDTQYF. CDR3 nucleotide sequence: TGTGCTAGTGGTTTTGGGGGATCCGATACGCAGTATTTT. The full variable domain, completed using reference TRBV12-5 and TRBJ2-3, is DARVTQTPRHKVTEMGQEVTMRCQPILGHNTVFWYRQTMMQGLELLAYFRNRAPLDDSGMPKDRFSAEMPDATLATLKIQPSEPRDSAVYFCASGFGGSDTQYFGPGTRLTVL.

The chain carries TRBV28 and TRBJ1-1; D perhaps matches TRBD1 (6 bases). The CDR3 is 15 amino acids. The V end was cut by 6 bases, the J end by 6 bases, with 20 bases between. Germline CDR1 is MDHEN and CDR2 is SYDVKM. The CDR3: CASSPPGRGASEAFF. The CDR3 region has the DNA TGTGCCAGCAGCCCGCCGGGCAGGGGAGCTTCTGAAGCTTTCTTT.

The chain is built from TRBV20-1 and TRBJ1-5, with a tentative D call TRBD1 (6 bases). V lost 6 bases, J lost 0 bases, and 15 bases lay in between. Germline lookup yields CDR1 DFQATT and CDR2 SNEGSKA (reference sequence). The CDR3 loop spans 15 amino acids. CDR3: CSAPIGGSSNQPQHF. In DNA form, the CDR3 reads TGCAGTGCCCCAATAGGGGGGAGTAGCAATCAGCCCCAGCATTTT.

This clonotype has more than one count but fewer than ten. The chain carries TRBV6-5 and TRBJ1-2, with D uncertain. The CDR3 consists of 12 residues. V was trimmed by 8 bases and J by 7 bases, leaving 14 bases between them. The germline gives CDR1 MNHEY, CDR2 SVGAGI. Here the CDR3 reads CASAPGRGGYTF. The CDR3 DNA follows: TGTGCCAGCGCCCCCGGGAGAGGTGGCTACACCTTC.

The chain recombines TRBV12-3 or TRBV12-4 with TRBJ1-2; D perhaps matches TRBD1 (5 bases). V lost 3 bases, J lost 3 bases, and 8 bases lay in between. The CDR3 is 13 residues long. This CDR3 reads CASSFVGDYGYTF. The CDR3 DNA reads TGTGCCAGCAGTTTCGTGGGGGACTATGGCTACACCTTC.

The chain has TRBV5-6 and TRBJ1-2; D unclear. CDR3 length: 13 amino acids. Trimming took 3 bases from V and 0 from J, leaving 6 bases between them. Germline values: CDR1 SGHDT, CDR2 YYEEEE. In DNA, the CDR3 is TGTGCCAGCAGCTCTGCCCCTAACTATGGCTACACCTTC. This sequence encodes CASSSAPNYGYTF. The whole variable domain, filled in from reference TRBV5-6 and TRBJ1-2, reads DAGVTQSPTHLIKTRGQQVTLRCSPKSGHDTVSWYQQALGQGPQFIFQYYEEEERQRGNFPDRFSGHQFPNYSSELNVNALLLGDSALYLCASSSAPNYGYTFGSGTRLTVV.

The J gene is TRBJ1-5, the V gene TRBV4-3; 9 positions agree with TRBD1. Germline V gene data show CDR1 as LGHNA and CDR2 as YSLEER. After removal of 0 bases from V and 6 bases from J, the junction contained 6 bases not matched to a gene. The CDR3 runs to 16 residues. The CDR3 reads CASSQDRDRVGQPQHF. The CDR3 nucleotides are TGCGCCAGCAGCCAAGATCGGGACAGGGTGGGTCAGCCCCAGCATTTT.

V is TRBV7-2 and J is TRBJ1-1; perhaps TRBD1 as D (6 bases). The V end was cut by 3 bases, the J end by 6 bases, with 11 bases between. CDR1 is SGHTA, CDR2 FQGNSA, per germline. The CDR3 loop spans 13 amino acids. The chain's CDR3 is CASSFQGRAEAFF. CDR3 nucleotides: TGTGCCAGCAGCTTTCAGGGGAGGGCTGAAGCTTTCTTT.